This passage covers 20 T cell receptor beta chains from one sample sequenced in a study of blood T cell repertoires in COVID-19. Method: immunoSEQ multiplex PCR; TCRdb's copy keeps in-frame clones and lacks some. The repertoire includes just under 20,000 clones, roughly nine tenths of them detected once, and 7.9% sits in the top ten. The sequenced sample was peripheral blood. The receptor set was obtained from a human donor with active COVID-19. The donor label of this sample is uncertain.

This chain connects TRBV21-1 to TRBJ2-7; TRBD2 reflects the table's D call only, with no check against the DNA. TRBV21-1 is recorded as a pseudogene. The CDR3 spans 14 residues. DNA of the CDR3: TGTGCCAGCAGCAAGACTGCGCGCCGCTACGAGCAGTACTTC. Protein sequence: CASSKTARRYEQYF.

The rearrangement links TRBV12-3 or TRBV12-4 to TRBJ2-1; D is possibly TRBD1 (5 bases). Trimming stripped 7 bases from V and 7 bases from J, with 11 bases between. The CDR3 has 12 amino acids. The DNA for the CDR3 is TGTGCCAGCAAGAGTGACAGAAATGAGCAGTTCTTC. Its translation: CASKSDRNEQFF.

This rearrangement joins TRBV19 to TRBJ2-1, with a weak D call TRBD2 (8 bases). The V end lost 7 bases, the J end lost 3 bases, and 16 bases lay between the germline ends. CDR3 size: 15 residues. Germline V gives CDR1 LNHDA, CDR2 SQIVND (reference sequence). The CDR3 DNA is TGTGCCAGTACGGGAGGGGGACAGTTCTACAATGAGCAGTTCTTC. Its translation is CASTGGGQFYNEQFF. Complete variable domain (other parts from reference TRBV19 and TRBJ2-1): DGGITQSPKYLFRKEGQNVTLSCEQNLNHDAMYWYRQDPGQGLRLIYYSQIVNDFQKGDIAEGYSVSREKKESFPLTVTSAQKNPTAFYLCASTGGGQFYNEQFFGPGTRLTVL.

The CDR3 DNA is TGTGCCAGCAGCTTACTAATACAGGGGTCCTACGAGCAGTACTTC. Encoded protein: CASSLLIQGSYEQYF. The genes are TRBV11-3 and TRBJ2-7; 7 nucleotides match TRBD1. V lost 2 bases and J lost 1; bases outside the gene matches: 5. There are 15 residues in the CDR3. The germline gives CDR1 SGHNT, CDR2 YENEEA.

J is TRBJ1-1 and V is TRBV15; D is possibly TRBD1 (5 bases). Trimming left V 2 bases short and J 0 bases short, with 22 bases between. The CDR3 has 19 residues. Germline CDR1 reads LNHNV; CDR2 reads YYDKDF (reference sequence). The CDR3 loop reads CATSRSRRDFGPLNTEAFF. The CDR3 DNA sequence: TGTGCCACCAGCAGATCCAGGCGGGACTTTGGGCCTTTGAACACTGAAGCTTTCTTT.

The J gene is TRBJ2-7, the V gene TRBV18; D may be TRBD2 (5 bases). Germline lookup yields CDR1 KGHSH and CDR2 LQKENI. Trimming cost V 1 base and J 0 bases, with 19 bases left between them. CDR3 size: 18 residues. The chain's CDR3 is CASSPLRTSGKASYEQYF. CDR3 coding DNA: TGTGCCAGCTCACCACTCAGGACTTCGGGAAAAGCCTCCTACGAGCAGTACTTC. The variable domain in full, completed from reference TRBV18 and TRBJ2-7, reads NAGVMQNPRHLVRRRGQEARLRCSPMKGHSHVYWYRQLPEEGLKFMVYLQKENIIDESGMPKERFSAEFPKEGPSILRIQQVVRGDSAAYFCASSPLRTSGKASYEQYFGPGTRLTVT.

The chain couples TRBV4-1 to TRBJ2-1, with 7 bases matching TRBD2. V shed 1 base, J shed 5 bases, and the junction held 14 bases outside the gene matches. From germline, CDR1 is MGHRA and CDR2 YSYEKL. This CDR3 has 18 residues. The CDR3 spells CASSQGPARDYYDNEQFF. The DNA for the CDR3 is TGCGCCAGCAGCCAAGGGCCTGCGCGGGACTATTACGACAATGAGCAGTTCTTC.

The chain uses TRBV30 and TRBJ1-1; D is undetermined. V was shortened by 1 base and J by 0 bases, with 9 bases between the two germline ends. CDR1 GTSNPN and CDR2 SVGIG come from the germline V gene (reference sequence). CDR3 length: 14 residues. CDR3 sequence reads: CAWSAGPLNTEAFF. CDR3 DNA: TGTGCCTGGAGTGCAGGCCCGCTGAACACTGAAGCTTTCTTT.

The V gene is TRBV9, the J gene TRBJ2-1; 9 bases are a match to TRBD2. The germline V gene has CDR1 SGDLS and CDR2 YYNGEE. There are 15 residues in the CDR3. V was clipped by 4 bases and J by 5 bases; unmatched bases: 7. In nucleotides, the CDR3 is TGTGCCAGCAGCCTTAGGACTAGCGCTCACAATGAGCAGTTCTTC. Translated: CASSLRTSAHNEQFF.

The CDR3 sequence: CAVGGPDTQYF. CDR3 coding DNA: TGTGCCGTAGGGGGTCCAGATACGCAGTATTTT. This chain links TRBV28 with TRBJ2-3; D may be TRBD1 (6 bases). The ends were cut back, 11 bases at V and 4 bases at J, with 10 bases in the middle. Germline V CDR1 and CDR2: MDHEN, SYDVKM. CDR3 length equals 11 residues.

The rearrangement joins TRBV28 to TRBJ1-1; TRBD1 matches at 7 bases. Trimming removed 6 bases from V and 1 base from J; junction bases left unmatched: 5. CDR3 size: 14 residues. Looked up from germline, CDR1 is MDHEN and CDR2 is SYDVKM. The chain's CDR3 is CASRSGGTNTEAFF. In DNA form, the CDR3 reads TGTGCCAGCAGGTCAGGGGGTACGAACACTGAAGCTTTCTTT.

J is TRBJ2-2 and V is TRBV30; 10 nucleotides match TRBD2. Germline V lookup: CDR1 GTSNPN, CDR2 SVGIG (reference sequence). The junction had 11 bases not matched to a gene; V was cut back by 3 bases and J by 4 bases. This CDR3 has 17 amino acids. CDR3 in amino acids: CAWRRLAGVGVTGELFF. DNA for the CDR3: TGTGCCTGGAGACGGCTAGCGGGAGTAGGGGTCACCGGGGAGCTGTTTTTT.

The chain links TRBV2 to TRBJ2-1, with 10 positions matching TRBD2. The V segment lost 9 bases and the J segment 6 bases; nucleotides outside the gene matches: 11. Germline values: CDR1 SNHLY, CDR2 FYNNEI. CDR3 length: 15 amino acids. The CDR3 bases are TGTGCCAGTCGACCCCTAGCGGGAGATTTCAATGAGCAGTTCTTC. It translates to CASRPLAGDFNEQFF.

V and J are TRBV4-1 and TRBJ2-3, with 7 bases aligning to TRBD1. Germline CDR1 MGHRA, CDR2 YSYEKL. The CDR3 covers 13 residues. The V segment lost 4 bases and the J segment 6 bases; nucleotides outside the gene matches: 4. The CDR3 DNA sequence: TGCGCCAGCAGCCTCACCAGGGGGGATACGCAGTATTTT. This codes for CASSLTRGDTQYF.

In its sample, this clone ranks as medium-sized. This chain uses TRBV27 with TRBJ2-1; 8 nucleotides agree with TRBD2. The CDR3 is made up of 13 amino acids. J was trimmed by 9 bases and V by 3 bases; bases with no gene match: 4. Germline V lookup: CDR1 MNHEY, CDR2 SMNVEV (reference sequence). The CDR3: CASSFTAGGEQFF. Written as DNA, the CDR3 is TGTGCCAGCAGTTTCACCGCGGGGGGTGAGCAGTTCTTC.

V usage is TRBV21-1 and J usage is TRBJ1-2; the table's D call TRBD1 went unverified against the DNA. TRBV21-1 corresponds to a pseudogene. This CDR3 contains 14 residues. The CDR3 coding sequence is TGTGCCAGCAGCAAACCGACAGGAGCCTATGGCTACACCTTC. Its protein product is CASSKPTGAYGYTF.

The V gene is TRBV6-5, the J gene TRBJ2-7; D is perhaps TRBD1 (6 bases). Between the trimmed V and J ends, which lost 5 bases and 3 bases, there was a span of 14 bases. This CDR3 is 14 amino acids long. From germline, CDR1 is MNHEY and CDR2 SVGAGI. CDR3 DNA: TGTGCCAGCAGTACCCGAGGGGGAAGCTACGAGCAGTACTTC. It translates to CASSTRGGSYEQYF.

This chain uses TRBV6-2 or TRBV6-3 with TRBJ2-6; TRBD2 aligns across 11 bases. CDR1 and CDR2 from the germline V gene are MNHEY and SVGEGT. V was clipped by 6 bases and J by 2 bases; unmatched bases: 6. There are 17 residues in the CDR3. This CDR3 reads CASSIRLAGTGANVLTF. CDR3 in DNA: TGTGCCAGCAGCATCAGACTAGCGGGAACTGGGGCCAACGTCCTGACTTTC.

The chain carries TRBV30 and TRBJ2-2; D unresolved. The CDR3 totals 13 residues. V dropped 3 bases and J dropped 4 bases, with 9 bases sitting between them. The germline V gene has CDR1 GTSNPN and CDR2 SVGIG (reference sequence). This CDR3 is CAWRGFFTGELFF. The CDR3 nucleotides read TGTGCCTGGAGGGGCTTCTTCACCGGGGAGCTGTTTTTT.

The gene calls are TRBV5-4 and TRBJ1-2; TRBD1 matches 8 bases. Per the germline V gene, CDR1 is SGHNT and CDR2 is YYREEE (reference sequence). This CDR3 has 13 amino acids. J lost 10 bases, V lost 3 bases, and 8 bases had no gene match. The CDR3 loop is CASSSLRTGTYTF. CDR3 DNA: TGTGCCAGCAGCTCCTTAAGGACAGGGACCTACACCTTC.